The clone carrying this T cell receptor (beta chain) was counted once. Authors' methods: Reference gene primer amplification gave estimated nucleated cell counts. The data were produced by immunoSEQ multiplex PCR, yet TCRdb's version contains in-frame clones alone and is incomplete. The V and J calls and clone size were taken over from that table, and D and trimming were inferred from the DNA. Counted here are 350,000 to 550,000 clones, approximately 90% occurring once; the ten biggest clones make up roughly 1.1%. Deletions cut 8 bases from V and 0 bases from J, with 23 bases between. This CDR3 is built from 17 residues. Germline CDR1 and CDR2: SGHAT and FQNNGV. The data stem from a study of blood T cell repertoires in COVID-19. About the research overall: From T cells, B-cell-depleted T cells, or PBMCs came the material, which was cDNA or gDNA.

Participant-given clinical history determined each cohort assignment. Recovered participants had two consecutive negative NP/OP PCR tests, healthcare professional clearance, or symptom resolution. This receptor was identified in a man aged 30-40 years who had recovered from COVID-19. The V gene is TRBV11-2, the J gene TRBJ2-7; a weak D match, TRBD2 (5 bases). The sample consisted of PBMCs or T cells enriched from blood (not recorded which). The CDR3 sequence: CASYPLVRGLSSYEQYF. The CDR3 DNA follows: TGTGCCAGCTACCCTCTAGTTAGAGGGTTGAGCTCCTACGAGCAGTACTTC.